A selection of T cell receptor beta chains follows, all from one sample in a study of vaccination and CD4 T cells after COVID-19. These receptors' antigens are unknown. TCRdb redid the calling of the PCR reads with MiXCR, one entry per CDR3 protein. In the table there are roughly 3,100 distinct CDR3 sequences, 24% of which are singletons. The specimen comprised CD4+ T cells from blood, cultured in vitro, sampled after SARS-CoV-2 vaccination. These receptor sequences come from a human donor who had recovered from COVID-19. The CDR3 runs from the conserved cysteine through the conserved F or W. The D gene is left open where the match is weak. A clone size is listed for some rows: how often the clone was seen (once, few, many), or a class if it is expanded.

j_call: TRBJ2-1; d_call: TRBD2; v_call: TRBV24-1; clone_size: .; cdr3_aa: CATSDAAGTRFNEQFF; cdr3_nt: TGTGCCACCAGTGATGCCGCCGGGACTAGGTTCAATGAGCAGTTCTTC
j_call: TRBJ1-1; d_call: .; v_call: TRBV6-1; clone_size: few; cdr3_aa: CASSLSALGTEAFF; cdr3_nt: TGTGCCAGCAGTCTTTCGGCCTTGGGCACTGAAGCTTTCTTT
j_call: TRBJ2-7; d_call: .; v_call: TRBV6-1; clone_size: few; cdr3_aa: CASRPLRDSYEQYF; cdr3_nt: TGTGCCAGCAGGCCCCTCAGGGACTCCTACGAGCAGTACTTC
j_call: TRBJ2-7; d_call: .; v_call: TRBV20-1; clone_size: many; cdr3_aa: CSVTRGTYEQYF; cdr3_nt: TGCAGTGTTACGAGGGGAACCTACGAGCAGTACTTC
j_call: TRBJ1-1; d_call: TRBD1; v_call: TRBV6-1; clone_size: few; cdr3_aa: CASRPTGGKRAFF; cdr3_nt: TGTGCCAGCAGACCTACAGGGGGAAAAAGGGCTTTCTTT
j_call: TRBJ1-1; d_call: TRBD1; v_call: TRBV20-1; clone_size: few; cdr3_aa: CSAESRQGSTEAFF; cdr3_nt: TGCAGTGCTGAGAGCCGACAGGGAAGTACTGAAGCTTTCTTT
j_call: TRBJ1-2; d_call: .; v_call: TRBV20-1; clone_size: medium-sized; cdr3_aa: CSARDPGKGGYTF; cdr3_nt: TGCAGTGCTAGAGATCCAGGGAAGGGTGGCTACACCTTC
j_call: TRBJ1-2; d_call: TRBD1; v_call: TRBV10-3; clone_size: few; cdr3_aa: CAISGDRDARNGYTF; cdr3_nt: TGTGCCATCAGTGGGGACAGGGATGCCAGGAATGGCTACACCTTC
j_call: TRBJ1-2; d_call: .; v_call: TRBV6-5; clone_size: few; cdr3_aa: CASSYRQAPGYTF; cdr3_nt: TGTGCCAGCAGTTACCGACAGGCGCCTGGCTACACCTTC
j_call: TRBJ1-2; d_call: TRBD1; v_call: TRBV20-1; clone_size: medium-sized; cdr3_aa: CSATSQGAKGYGYTF; cdr3_nt: TGCAGTGCTACCTCGCAGGGGGCTAAGGGCTATGGCTACACCTTC
j_call: TRBJ2-7; d_call: .; v_call: TRBV2; clone_size: .; cdr3_aa: CASGGGYAYEQYF; cdr3_nt: TGTGCCAGCGGGGGGGGCTATGCCTACGAGCAGTACTTC
j_call: TRBJ1-1; d_call: .; v_call: TRBV20-1; clone_size: .; cdr3_aa: CSAGGQLNIEAFF; cdr3_nt: TGCAGTGCTGGTGGACAGCTGAACATTGAAGCTTTCTTT
j_call: TRBJ2-7; d_call: .; v_call: TRBV12-3/TRBV12-4; clone_size: .; cdr3_aa: CAIRTETYEQYF; cdr3_nt: TGTGCCATCCGGACGGAGACCTACGAGCAGTACTTC
j_call: TRBJ2-7; d_call: .; v_call: TRBV15; clone_size: medium-sized; cdr3_aa: CATSIRTASYEQYF; cdr3_nt: TGTGCCACCAGCATTAGGACAGCCTCCTACGAGCAGTACTTC
j_call: TRBJ1-1; d_call: .; v_call: TRBV7-9; clone_size: .; cdr3_aa: CASSLSSTEAFF; cdr3_nt: TGTGCCAGCAGCTTATCGTCCACTGAAGCTTTCTTT
j_call: TRBJ2-7; d_call: TRBD1; v_call: TRBV6-1; clone_size: large; cdr3_aa: CASSTGQGAGEQYF; cdr3_nt: TGTGCCAGCAGTACCGGACAGGGGGCGGGCGAGCAGTACTTC
j_call: TRBJ2-3; d_call: TRBD2; v_call: TRBV7-2; clone_size: many; cdr3_aa: CASSLATSGGLDTQYF; cdr3_nt: TGTGCCAGCAGCTTAGCGACCAGCGGGGGGCTAGATACGCAGTATTTT
j_call: TRBJ2-7; d_call: TRBD1; v_call: TRBV19; clone_size: .; cdr3_aa: CASGSRQGAAEQYF; cdr3_nt: TGTGCCAGCGGATCACGACAGGGTGCCGCCGAGCAGTACTTC
j_call: TRBJ2-7; d_call: TRBD2; v_call: TRBV28; clone_size: .; cdr3_aa: CASSLCPGGGLAEDSYEQYF; cdr3_nt: TGTGCCAGCAGTTTATGCCCGGGGGGGGGACTAGCGGAGGATAGCTACGAGCAGTACTTC
j_call: TRBJ2-4; d_call: .; v_call: TRBV19; clone_size: .; cdr3_aa: CASSIQGRENIQYF; cdr3_nt: TGTGCCAGTAGTATACAGGGGCGTGAGAACATTCAGTACTTC
j_call: TRBJ1-5; d_call: TRBD1; v_call: TRBV28; clone_size: .; cdr3_aa: CASTSAGRGRGSQHF; cdr3_nt: TGTGCCAGCACCTCCGCAGGCAGGGGGCGGGGATCCCAGCATTTT
j_call: TRBJ2-1; d_call: .; v_call: TRBV28; clone_size: .; cdr3_aa: CASSRSDIYNEQFF; cdr3_nt: TGTGCCAGCAGTCGCTCGGACATTTACAATGAGCAGTTCTTC
j_call: TRBJ1-6; d_call: TRBD1; v_call: TRBV6-5; clone_size: many; cdr3_aa: CASSSGGNSPLHF; cdr3_nt: TGTGCCAGCAGTTCAGGGGGGAATTCACCCCTCCACTTT
j_call: TRBJ2-7; d_call: TRBD2; v_call: TRBV4-3; clone_size: .; cdr3_aa: CASSQVAGDSYEQYF; cdr3_nt: TGCGCCAGCAGCCAAGTGGCGGGGGACTCCTACGAGCAGTACTTC
j_call: TRBJ2-1; d_call: TRBD1; v_call: TRBV19; clone_size: .; cdr3_aa: CASRKGATYNEQFF; cdr3_nt: TGTGCCAGTAGAAAGGGGGCGACCTACAATGAGCAGTTCTTC
j_call: TRBJ1-6; d_call: .; v_call: TRBV20-1; clone_size: .; cdr3_aa: CNAPFSMGGSSPLHF; cdr3_nt: TGCAATGCCCCTTTCTCTATGGGGGGATCCTCACCCCTCCACTTT
j_call: TRBJ2-5; d_call: TRBD2; v_call: TRBV20-1; clone_size: medium-sized; cdr3_aa: CSARQPSGGAETQYF; cdr3_nt: TGCAGTGCGAGACAGCCTAGCGGGGGGGCAGAGACCCAGTACTTC
j_call: TRBJ1-6; d_call: .; v_call: TRBV10-1; clone_size: medium-sized; cdr3_aa: CASSFSPLHF; cdr3_nt: TGCGCCAGCAGTTTTTCACCCCTCCACTTT
j_call: TRBJ2-7; d_call: TRBD2; v_call: TRBV4-1; clone_size: .; cdr3_aa: CASSQETAGGTYEQYF; cdr3_nt: TGCGCCAGCAGCCAAGAAACGGCGGGGGGGACCTACGAGCAGTACTTC
j_call: TRBJ2-3; d_call: .; v_call: TRBV24-1; clone_size: .; cdr3_aa: CATSRSSSIAKSTQYF; cdr3_nt: TGTGCCACCAGTCGTTCCAGTTCGATAGCAAAGTCTACGCAGTATTTT
j_call: TRBJ2-2; d_call: TRBD1; v_call: TRBV7-9; clone_size: .; cdr3_aa: CASSPQGAIKGRELFF; cdr3_nt: TGTGCCAGCAGCCCCCAGGGGGCGATTAAAGGGAGGGAGCTGTTTTTT